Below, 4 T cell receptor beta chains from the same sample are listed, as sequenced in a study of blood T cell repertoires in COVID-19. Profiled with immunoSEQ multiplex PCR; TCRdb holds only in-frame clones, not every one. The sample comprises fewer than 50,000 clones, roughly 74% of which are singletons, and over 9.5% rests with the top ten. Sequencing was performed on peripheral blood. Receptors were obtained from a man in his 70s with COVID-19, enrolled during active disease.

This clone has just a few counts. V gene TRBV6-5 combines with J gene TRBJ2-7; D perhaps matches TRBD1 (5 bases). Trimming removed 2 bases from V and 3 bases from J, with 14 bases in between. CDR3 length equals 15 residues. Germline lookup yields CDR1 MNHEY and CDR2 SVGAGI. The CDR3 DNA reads TGTGCCAGCAGTTACGACCAGGGTCACAACTACGAGCAGTACTTC. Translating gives CASSYDQGHNYEQYF.

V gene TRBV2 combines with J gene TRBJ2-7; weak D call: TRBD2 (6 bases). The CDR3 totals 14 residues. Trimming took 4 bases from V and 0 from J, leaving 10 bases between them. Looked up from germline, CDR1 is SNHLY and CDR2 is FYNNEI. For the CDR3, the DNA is TGTGCCAGCAGTGTGGAGGGGTTCTCCTACGAGCAGTACTTC. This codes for CASSVEGFSYEQYF.

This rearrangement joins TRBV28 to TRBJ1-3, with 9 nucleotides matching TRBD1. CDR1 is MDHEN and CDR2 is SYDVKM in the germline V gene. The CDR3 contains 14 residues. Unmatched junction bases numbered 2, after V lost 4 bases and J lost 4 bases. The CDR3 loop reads CASSWTGEGNTIYF. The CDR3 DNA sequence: TGTGCCAGCAGTTGGACAGGGGAGGGAAACACCATATATTTT.

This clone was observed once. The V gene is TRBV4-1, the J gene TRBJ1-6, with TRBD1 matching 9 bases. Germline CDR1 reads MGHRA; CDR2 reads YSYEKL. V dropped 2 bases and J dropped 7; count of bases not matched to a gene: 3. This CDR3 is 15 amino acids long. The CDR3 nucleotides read TGCGCCAGCAGCCAATCGGGACAGGGAAATTCACCCCTCCACTTT. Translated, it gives CASSQSGQGNSPLHF.